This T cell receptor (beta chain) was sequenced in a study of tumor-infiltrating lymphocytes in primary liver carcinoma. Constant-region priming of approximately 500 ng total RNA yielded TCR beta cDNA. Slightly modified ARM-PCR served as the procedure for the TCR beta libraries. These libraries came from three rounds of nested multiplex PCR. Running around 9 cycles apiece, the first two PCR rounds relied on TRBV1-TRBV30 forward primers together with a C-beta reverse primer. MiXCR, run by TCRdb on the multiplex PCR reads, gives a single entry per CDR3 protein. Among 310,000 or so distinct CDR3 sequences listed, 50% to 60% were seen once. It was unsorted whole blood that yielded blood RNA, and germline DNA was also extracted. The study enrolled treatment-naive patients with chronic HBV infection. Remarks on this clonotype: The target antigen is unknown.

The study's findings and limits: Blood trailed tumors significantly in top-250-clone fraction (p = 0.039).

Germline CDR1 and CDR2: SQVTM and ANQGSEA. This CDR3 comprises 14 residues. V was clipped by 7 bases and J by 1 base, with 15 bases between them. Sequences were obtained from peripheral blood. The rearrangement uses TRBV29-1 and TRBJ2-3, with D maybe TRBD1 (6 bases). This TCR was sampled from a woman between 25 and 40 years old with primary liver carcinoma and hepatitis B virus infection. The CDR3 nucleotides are TGCAGCGCGGGGTTCGGACAGCGCACAGATACGCAGTATTTT. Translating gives CSAGFGQRTDTQYF.